These 30 T cell receptor beta chains came from one sample sequenced in a study of T cells in Graves' hyperthyroidism and ophthalmopathy (dated by TCRdb to about 2019). The library was produced with multiplex PCR. TCRdb lists the instrument as Illumina HiSeq 2000. The TCR beta CDR3 regions were amplified from RNA transcripts. The TCR CDR3 was subjected to a first round of RT-PCR using the HTBI primer set and the Qiagen OneStep RT-PCR kit. The public reads were reanalyzed by TCRdb: fastp trimming at Q25, MiXCR alignment, in-frame beta chains only. Each record represents a unique CDR3 protein, reported with the most common genes and DNA among its rows. In this sample the table shows hundreds of thousands of distinct CDR3 sequences, 35% to 45% of which occur a single time. Of the sample, over 8% falls within the top ten clones. Sequenced input: blood. These receptors were taken from a man aged 18 to 30 with Graves' hyperthyroidism.

This clonotype has a single count. This chain links TRBV4-3 with TRBJ1-6, with 10 positions matching TRBD1. The CDR3 sequence is 16 residues long. Germline CDR1 LGHNA, CDR2 YSLEER. Trimming at V came to 1 base and at J to 10 bases, leaving 7 bases not matched to a gene. CDR3 nucleotides: TGCGCCAGCAGCCAAGTTGACAGGGGGCGCCTATCACCCCTCCACTTT. It translates to CASSQVDRGRLSPLHF.

This clonotype was found many times. This chain joins TRBV7-3 and TRBJ2-2; D is uncertain. CDR3 size: 13 residues. Germline V gene data show CDR1 as SGHTA and CDR2 as FQGTGA. V was cut by 5 bases and J by 5 bases, with 9 bases left in between. CDR3 DNA: TGTGCCAGCAGCATTCCGATGACCGGGGAGCTGTTTTTT. Translating gives CASSIPMTGELFF.

The chain uses TRBV7-9 and TRBJ2-3; D possibly uses TRBD1 or TRBD2 (5 bases each). Germline assignment: CDR1 SEHNR and CDR2 FQNEAQ (reference sequence). CDR3 length equals 14 residues. Trimming pared 3 bases from V and 0 bases from J, leaving 7 bases between. The CDR3 DNA reads as TGTGCCAGCAGCTTCTGGGACAGCACAGATACGCAGTATTTT. Protein product: CASSFWDSTDTQYF.

This clonotype was picked up many times. This sequence joins TRBV20-1 and TRBJ2-7; D is possibly TRBD1 (6 bases). Per the germline V gene, CDR1 is DFQATT and CDR2 is SNEGSKA (reference sequence). V was pared by 3 bases and J by 4 bases, with 10 bases between. The CDR3 runs 12 residues. CDR3 loop: CSASPQGYEQYF. CDR3 nucleotides: TGCAGTGCTAGCCCACAGGGATACGAGCAGTACTTC.

This clonotype was observed many times. The rearrangement uses TRBV15 and TRBJ2-2; 9 bases map to TRBD2. Germline lookup yields CDR1 LNHNV and CDR2 YYDKDF (reference sequence). Unmatched junction bases numbered 9, after V lost 0 bases and J lost 7 bases. This CDR3 contains 17 residues. As DNA, the CDR3 is TGTGCCACCAGCAGAGATGGGGCCCTAGCGGGGATCGGGGAGCTGTTTTTT. The encoded protein is CATSRDGALAGIGELFF.

A word on this clonotype: A read error may be the cause here, since a much bigger clone is one base away. V and J are TRBV9 and TRBJ1-4, with unresolved D. The CDR3 is made up of 12 amino acids. V lost 0 bases, J lost 6 bases, and 3 bases lay in between. Germline CDR1 and CDR2: SGDLS and YYNGEE. This CDR3 is CASSVEDEKLFF. DNA of the CDR3: TGTGCCAGCAGCGTAGAGGATGAAAAACTGTTTTTT.

This chain connects TRBV13 to TRBJ2-7, with D unresolved. This CDR3 is built from 12 residues. V was clipped by 11 bases and J by 0 bases, with 11 bases between them. Germline-derived CDR1 and CDR2 are PRHDT and FYEKMQ (reference sequence). The CDR3 spells CAPPTGSYEQYF. CDR3 DNA sequence: TGTGCCCCCCCAACGGGCTCCTACGAGCAGTACTTC. Based on the CDR3 plus reference TRBV13 and TRBJ2-7, the full variable domain is AAGVIQSPRHLIKEKRETATLKCYPIPRHDTVYWYQQGPGQDPQFLISFYEKMQSDKGSIPDRFSAQQFSDYHSELNMSSLELGDSALYFCAPPTGSYEQYFGPGTRLTVT.

This clonotype was recorded a few times. The chain combines TRBV6-5 with TRBJ1-3; the D is unclear. CDR1 and CDR2 from the germline V gene are MNHEY and SVGAGI. Trimming took 5 bases from V and 8 from J, leaving 16 bases between them. The CDR3 consists of 14 residues. Here the CDR3 DNA reads TGTGCCAGCAGTGAAGCAGGCCGCCGAGACACCATATATTTT. Translation gives CASSEAGRRDTIYF.

This clonotype came up many times. The chain employs TRBV12-3 or TRBV12-4 and TRBJ1-2; D is ambiguous. Trimming pared 6 bases from V and 4 bases from J, leaving 15 bases between. CDR3 length: 14 amino acids. The CDR3 spells CASSHTLLFYGYTF. Here the CDR3 DNA reads TGTGCCAGCAGCCACACCCTCCTATTCTATGGCTACACCTTC.

This clonotype was seen more than once but under ten times. CDR3 in amino acids: CASSEGTGTSSNQPQHF. In DNA, the CDR3 is TGTGCCAGCAGCGAAGGAACAGGGACTAGCAGCAATCAGCCCCAGCATTTT. This chain uses TRBV9 with TRBJ1-5, with D perhaps matching TRBD1 (6 bases). Trimming took off 3 bases at V and 1 base at J, with 17 bases between the two ends. This CDR3 is 17 amino acids long. The germline gives CDR1 SGDLS, CDR2 YYNGEE. The full variable domain, with the rest looked up from reference TRBV9 and TRBJ1-5, is DSGVTQTPKHLITATGQRVTLRCSPRSGDLSVYWYQQSLDQGLQFLIQYYNGEERAKGNILERFSAQQFPDLHSELNLSSLELGDSALYFCASSEGTGTSSNQPQHFGDGTRLSIL.

A few counts support this clonotype. The chain links TRBV6-5 to TRBJ1-2; D is undetermined. This CDR3 has 14 residues. V was trimmed by 8 bases and J by 2 bases, leaving 15 bases between them. Germline CDR1 and CDR2: MNHEY and SVGAGI. The CDR3 DNA is TGTGCCAGCCTCTCAGTCCTCTCCAACTATGGCTACACCTTC. This sequence encodes CASLSVLSNYGYTF.

The chain recombines TRBV25-1 with TRBJ1-6; 7 bases align to TRBD1. The CDR3 runs to 14 residues. Germline V gene data show CDR1 as MGHDK and CDR2 as SYGVNS. In DNA form, the CDR3 reads TGTGCTGCCTCTAGACAGGGTAATAATTCACCCCTCCACTTT. Translation: CAASRQGNNSPLHF.

This clonotype was picked up one time. V and J are TRBV4-1 and TRBJ1-2; 7 nucleotides align to TRBD1. V gave up 1 base and J gave up 5 bases; unmatched junction bases: 7. CDR3 length equals 15 residues. Germline CDR1 is MGHRA and CDR2 is YSYEKL. The CDR3 loop is CASSQGPGQQYGYTF. As DNA, the CDR3 is TGCGCCAGCAGCCAAGGACCGGGACAGCAGTATGGCTACACCTTC.

A few counts support this clonotype. The chain uses TRBV4-2 and TRBJ1-1; D not certain. There are 15 residues in the CDR3. The ends were cut back, 0 bases at V and 4 bases at J, with 12 bases in the middle. From germline, CDR1 is LGHNA and CDR2 YNFKEQ. This CDR3 reads CASSQELLSFTEAFF. DNA of the CDR3: TGTGCCAGCAGCCAAGAGCTACTATCCTTCACTGAAGCTTTCTTT.

This clonotype was seen a handful of times. CDR3 protein: CASSQILAGEETQYF. CDR3 DNA: TGTGCCAGCAGCCAAATTCTAGCGGGAGAGGAGACCCAGTACTTC. The J gene is TRBJ2-5, the V gene TRBV7-8, with TRBD2 matching 10 bases. This CDR3 comprises 15 residues. Germline lookup yields CDR1 SGHVS and CDR2 FQNEAQ. The ends lost 5 bases at V and 5 bases at J; junction bases unmatched: 8. Full variable domain (rest looked up from reference TRBV7-8 and TRBJ2-5): GAGVSQSPRYKVAKRGQDVALRCDPISGHVSLFWYQQALGQGPEFLTYFQNEAQLDKSGLPSDRFFAERPEGSVSTLKIQRTQQEDSAVYLCASSQILAGEETQYFGPGTRLLVL.

Many counts were recorded for this clonotype. J is TRBJ1-4 and V is TRBV29-1, with 10 bases that match TRBD1. V lost 6 bases, J lost 7 bases, and 8 bases stayed unmatched. This CDR3 comprises 14 residues. Germline values: CDR1 SQVTM, CDR2 ANQGSEA. CDR3 sequence (DNA): TGCAGCGTCGCTACCGGGACAGGGGTTGAAAAACTGTTTTTT. It codes for CSVATGTGVEKLFF.

This clonotype has more than one count but fewer than ten. The CDR3 end shows no conserved phenylalanine or tryptophan, and so a read error is likely. The DNA is left out, because the CDR3 cannot be placed on it with certainty; the CDR3 is given as TCRdb lists it. The chain joins TRBV7-2 to TRBJ2-5; TRBD1 was called by the table and not checked on the DNA. Germline V CDR1 and CDR2: SGHTA, FQGNSA. The CDR3 is 10 amino acids long, termini counted. CDR3: CASSFGDRSS.

This clonotype showed up just a few times. The rearrangement links TRBV5-5 to TRBJ2-5; D is unclear. V was pared by 1 base and J by 1 base, with 17 bases between. Per the germline V gene, CDR1 is SGHKS and CDR2 is YYEKEE (reference sequence). This CDR3 comprises 17 residues. The CDR3 loop is CASSLLVAETSQETQYF. CDR3 sequence (DNA): TGTGCCAGCAGCTTGTTGGTGGCAGAAACATCCCAAGAGACCCAGTACTTC.

The CDR3 DNA follows: TGTGCCATACACCCGGGGGGAGAGACCCAGTACTTC. Translation gives CAIHPGGETQYF. The chain links TRBV10-3 to TRBJ2-5, with 7 bases lining up with TRBD2. The V and J ends lost 9 bases and 4 bases, in that order; junction bases with no gene match: 5. This CDR3 is built from 12 residues. Per the germline V gene, CDR1 is ENHRY and CDR2 is SYGVKD.

The chain has TRBV29-1 and TRBJ2-7, with D hard to call. CDR1 and CDR2 from the germline V gene are SQVTM and ANQGSEA. Deletions cut 1 base from V and 3 bases from J, with 7 bases between. The CDR3 is 12 amino acids. CDR3 amino acids: CSVEVRIYEQYF. CDR3 bases: TGCAGCGTTGAAGTCCGGATCTACGAGCAGTACTTC.

Only a few counts were recorded for this clonotype. The chain has TRBV19 and TRBJ2-7, with 8 nucleotides matching TRBD1. The junction had 17 bases not matched to a gene; V was cut back by 5 bases and J by 2 bases. From germline, CDR1 is LNHDA and CDR2 SQIVND (reference sequence). This CDR3 is 18 amino acids long. CDR3 loop: CASSPLPGTGSPPYEQYF. The DNA for the CDR3 is TGTGCCAGTAGTCCACTCCCCGGGACAGGCTCTCCCCCCTACGAGCAGTACTTC.

This clonotype was seen at least ten times. The chain combines TRBV7-3 with TRBJ1-1; D is unresolved. This CDR3 contains 13 residues. The V and J ends lost 1 base and 3 bases respectively, with 6 bases between them. Germline V gives CDR1 SGHTA, CDR2 FQGTGA. The CDR3 loop is CASSLNLDTEAFF. CDR3 sequence (DNA): TGTGCCAGCAGCTTAAATCTGGACACTGAAGCTTTCTTT.

V usage is TRBV5-8 and J usage is TRBJ2-7; no definite D call. The ends were cut back, 1 base at V and 0 bases at J, with 8 bases in the middle. This CDR3 spans 14 amino acids. Looked up from germline, CDR1 is SGHTS and CDR2 is YDEGEE. The CDR3 DNA follows: TGTGCCAGCAGCTTGAATCCGGACTCCTACGAGCAGTACTTC. It is translated as CASSLNPDSYEQYF.

The sample holds a few counts of this clonotype. V and J are TRBV27 and TRBJ1-1; tentative D call: TRBD1 (5 bases). In germline, CDR1 is MNHEY, CDR2 SMNVEV (reference sequence). V was clipped by 5 bases and J by 3 bases, with 13 bases between them. The CDR3 is made up of 14 amino acids. CDR3 nucleotides: TGTGCCAGCAGTAGCCTTGACAGCGACACTGAAGCTTTCTTT. It yields the protein CASSSLDSDTEAFF.

The V gene is TRBV7-9, the J gene TRBJ1-2; the D gene is possibly TRBD1 (5 bases). The germline V and J ends were trimmed by 5 bases and 4 bases, with 17 bases remaining between them. The CDR3 sequence is 15 residues long. Germline V gives CDR1 SEHNR, CDR2 FQNEAQ (reference sequence). In DNA form, the CDR3 reads TGTGCCAGCAGCCCTGACAGCTTTAACCCCTATGGCTACACCTTC. Amino acid sequence: CASSPDSFNPYGYTF.

The count of this clonotype is one. V gene TRBV6-5 combines with J gene TRBJ1-2; D not resolved. V shed 5 bases and J shed 8 bases, with 18 bases lying between them. CDR1 is MNHEY, CDR2 SVGAGI, per germline. This CDR3 spans 14 amino acids. The CDR3 bases are TGTGCCAGCAGTCAATGGGGTGGCGGGGTCGGCTACACCTTC. Translated: CASSQWGGGVGYTF.

The V call is TRBV10-3, the J call TRBJ2-2; D is unresolved. The CDR3 has 16 residues. Trimming removed 4 bases at V and 2 bases at J, with 14 bases between. The germline V gene has CDR1 ENHRY and CDR2 SYGVKD. In nucleotides, the CDR3 is TGTGCCATCAGTGCCCCCCCTATGAGAAACACCGGGGAGCTGTTTTTT. It codes for CAISAPPMRNTGELFF.

The chain recombines TRBV29-1 with TRBJ2-1; D is unclear. The CDR3 runs to 11 residues. Germline V CDR1 and CDR2: SQVTM, ANQGSEA. Trimming pared 7 bases from V and 7 bases from J, leaving 11 bases between. The CDR3 is CSGPAGNEQFF. The CDR3 DNA is TGCAGCGGGCCGGCAGGTAATGAGCAGTTCTTC.

As to this clonotype: Possible read error: a much larger clone is one base away. This sequence joins TRBV7-9 and TRBJ1-6; D is undetermined. Germline V lookup: CDR1 SEHNR, CDR2 FQNEAQ (reference sequence). The CDR3 has 14 amino acids. The CDR3 coding sequence is TGTGCCAGCAGCTTTACGGGCCCTTATTCACCCTTCCACTTT. It translates to CASSFTGPYSPFHF.

The V gene is TRBV19, the J gene TRBJ2-6; D is uncertain. The CDR3 consists of 20 residues. V lost 9 bases and J 0 bases, leaving 27 bases between the germline ends. Germline V lookup: CDR1 LNHDA, CDR2 SQIVND (reference sequence). The CDR3 sequence: CASTLEGHRGASSGANVLTF. DNA for the CDR3: TGTGCCAGCACCCTGGAAGGGCACAGAGGTGCCAGCTCTGGGGCCAACGTCCTGACTTTC.